The 5 T cell receptor beta chains given below trace back to one sample, sequenced in a study of T cell repertoires in cytomegalovirus infection. TCRdb re-analysed the reads in MiXCR, keeping a single row per CDR3 protein. The data show under 200,000 distinct CDR3 sequences, approximately 17% seen once. The sample taken for sequencing was CD8+ T cells from PBMCs. The receptors stem from a human donor in good health (CMV status not recorded). Some clones in this sample may be carry-over from other donors' samples.

Worth noting for this clonotype: An end of the junction differs from the germline gene, which may be a read error. V is TRBV5-1 and J is TRBJ2-1, with TRBD2 matching over 8 bases. Germline V gene sequence: CDR1 SGHRS, CDR2 YFSETQ. There are 16 residues in the CDR3. The chain's CDR3 is CASSLESGTRNNDQFF. The CDR3 region has the DNA TGCGCCAGCAGCTTGGAAAGCGGGACTAGGAACAATGATCAGTTCTTC.

The V and J genes are TRBV28 and TRBJ2-3; tentative D call: TRBD2 (7 bases). V lost 5 bases to trimming and J lost 2 bases, with 14 bases between them. The CDR3 runs to 15 residues. CDR1 MDHEN and CDR2 SYDVKM come from the germline V gene. CDR3 in amino acids: CASSLEAGHTDTQYF. The CDR3 DNA reads TGTGCCAGCAGTCTAGAAGCGGGACACACAGATACGCAGTATTTT.

The table lists this clonotype with a few counts. One end of the junction does not line up with germline, which may come from a read error. The chain recombines TRBV28 with TRBJ2-1; a possible D gene is TRBD1 (5 bases). Per the germline V gene, CDR1 is MDHEN and CDR2 is SYDVKM. The CDR3 totals 15 residues. The CDR3 loop reads CVSNTWAGPYNEQFF. CDR3 DNA sequence: TGTGTCAGCAACACTTGGGCAGGGCCCTACAATGAGCAGTTCTTC.

This clonotype was observed many times. The J gene is TRBJ1-5, the V gene TRBV12-5, with D hard to call. V lost 3 bases, J lost 7 bases, and 13 bases lay in between. CDR3 size: 14 residues. Germline V gene data show CDR1 as LGHNT and CDR2 as FRNRAP. The CDR3 coding sequence is TGTGCTAGTGGTTTTCTATCCGGGATACAGCCCCAGCATTTT. This codes for CASGFLSGIQPQHF.

This clonotype was seen a handful of times. The chain links TRBV7-9 to TRBJ1-2; D uncertain. V was clipped by 2 bases and J by 3 bases, with 10 bases between them. The CDR3 is 14 amino acids. Germline V gene sequence: CDR1 SEHNR, CDR2 FQNEAQ (reference sequence). The CDR3 DNA follows: TGTGCCAGCAGCTTACGAGAGGGTGACTATGGCTACACCTTC. Translating gives CASSLREGDYGYTF.